This T cell receptor beta chain stems from a study of identical twins. Healthy Caucasians alone served as donors. Germline lookup yields CDR1 SGHVS and CDR2 FQNEAQ. The CDR3 runs 16 residues. Trimming cost V 4 bases and J 2 bases, with 17 bases left between them. TCRdb reanalysed the 5' RACE reads using MiXCR and keeps one entry per CDR3 protein. The sample records hundreds of thousands of distinct CDR3 sequences, around 6% being singletons. This clonotype has just a few counts. What it binds is unknown. Broader study findings: Cord blood beta clonotypes present at high abundance carried fewer insertions; no such pattern appeared in memory repertoires. The study drew conclusions from cross-sectional statistical analysis, not from following the same donors.

What was sequenced was naive T cells sorted from blood. The gene calls are TRBV7-8 and TRBJ1-2; D gene unclear. The TCR was taken from a young man in good health. CDR3: CASSSGGPHGNYGYTF. CDR3 DNA: TGTGCCAGCAGCTCAGGCGGACCCCACGGGAACTATGGCTACACCTTC.